This T cell receptor beta chain was captured in a study of blood T cell repertoires in COVID-19. Study-wide background: In each case, the material was cDNA or gDNA derived from T cells, B-cell-depleted T cells, or PBMCs.

The authors' processing: Reference gene primers were amplified, and this amplification served to estimate nucleated cell counts. Assay: immunoSEQ multiplex PCR; the TCRdb copy retains only in-frame clones and omits some. V, J and clone size are those of that table, while D and trimming were read from the DNA. The table shows 350,000 to 450,000 clones, with 85% occurring only once. With 4 bases clipped from V and 7 bases from J, the junction kept 7 bases outside the gene matches. CDR3 length: 16 residues. Germline V gives CDR1 MNHEY, CDR2 SVGAGI. Sequencing was done on a sample of peripheral blood. This TCR came from a woman aged 18-35 years with acute or convalescent COVID-19. The chain links TRBV6-5 to TRBJ1-6; 10 bases fit TRBD1. As DNA, the CDR3 is TGTGCCAGCAGTTTCGAGGCGGGACAGGGGAATTCACCCCTCCACTTT. Translating it yields CASSFEAGQGNSPLHF.